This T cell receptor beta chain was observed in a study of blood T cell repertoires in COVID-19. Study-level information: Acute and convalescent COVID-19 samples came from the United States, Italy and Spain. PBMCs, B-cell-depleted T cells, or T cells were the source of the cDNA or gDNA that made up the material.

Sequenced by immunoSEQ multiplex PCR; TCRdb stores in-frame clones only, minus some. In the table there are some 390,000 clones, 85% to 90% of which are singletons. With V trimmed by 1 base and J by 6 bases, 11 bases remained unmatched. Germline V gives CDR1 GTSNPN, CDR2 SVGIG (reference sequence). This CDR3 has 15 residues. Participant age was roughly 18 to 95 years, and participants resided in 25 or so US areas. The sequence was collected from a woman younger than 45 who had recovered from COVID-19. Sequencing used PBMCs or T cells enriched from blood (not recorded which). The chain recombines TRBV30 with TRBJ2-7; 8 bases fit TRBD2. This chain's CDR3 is CAWSGLGRGGGEQYF. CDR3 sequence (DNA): TGTGCCTGGAGTGGACTTGGACGGGGGGGCGGCGAGCAGTACTTC.